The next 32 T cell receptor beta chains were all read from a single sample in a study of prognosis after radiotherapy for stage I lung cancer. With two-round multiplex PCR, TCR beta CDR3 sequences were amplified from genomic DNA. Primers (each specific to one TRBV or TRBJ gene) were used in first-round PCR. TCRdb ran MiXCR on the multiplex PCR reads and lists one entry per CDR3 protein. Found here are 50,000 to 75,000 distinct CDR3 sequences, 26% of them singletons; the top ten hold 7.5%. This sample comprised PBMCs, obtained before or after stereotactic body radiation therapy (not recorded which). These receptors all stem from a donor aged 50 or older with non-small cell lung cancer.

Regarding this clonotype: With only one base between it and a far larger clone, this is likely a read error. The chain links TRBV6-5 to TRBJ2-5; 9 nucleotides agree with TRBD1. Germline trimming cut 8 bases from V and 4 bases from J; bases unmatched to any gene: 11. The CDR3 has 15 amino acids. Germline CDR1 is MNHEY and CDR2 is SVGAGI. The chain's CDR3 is CASDRGFPFSETQYF. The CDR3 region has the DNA TGTGCCAGCGACAGGGGGTTCCCTTTCTCAGAGACCCAGTACTTC.

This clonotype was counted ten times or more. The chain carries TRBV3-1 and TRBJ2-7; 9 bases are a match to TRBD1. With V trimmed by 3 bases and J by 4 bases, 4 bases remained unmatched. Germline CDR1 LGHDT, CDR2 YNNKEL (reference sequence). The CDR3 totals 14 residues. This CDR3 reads CASSHRDREYEQYF. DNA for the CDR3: TGTGCCAGCAGCCACCGGGACAGGGAATACGAGCAGTACTTC.

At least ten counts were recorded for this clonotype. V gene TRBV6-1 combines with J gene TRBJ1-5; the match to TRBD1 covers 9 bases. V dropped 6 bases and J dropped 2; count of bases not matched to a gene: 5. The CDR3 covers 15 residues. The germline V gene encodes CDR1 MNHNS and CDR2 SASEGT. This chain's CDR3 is CASSRTGDGNQPQHF. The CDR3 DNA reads TGTGCCAGCAGCCGGACAGGGGATGGCAATCAGCCCCAGCATTTT.

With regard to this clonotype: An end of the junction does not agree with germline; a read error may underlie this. CDR3 in DNA: TGTGCCGGCAGCCCCTTATCGGGTGAGCAGTTCTTC. It specifies CAGSPLSGEQFF. V usage is TRBV7-8 and J usage is TRBJ2-1; no reliable D call. Per the germline V gene, CDR1 is SGHVS and CDR2 is FQNEAQ. The CDR3 extends over 12 amino acids. Full variable domain (missing parts from reference TRBV7-8 and TRBJ2-1): GAGVSQSPRYKVAKRGQDVALRCDPISGHVSLFWYQQALGQGPEFLTYFQNEAQLDKSGLPSDRFFAERPEGSVSTLKIQRTQQEDSAVYLCAGSPLSGEQFFGPGTRLTVL.

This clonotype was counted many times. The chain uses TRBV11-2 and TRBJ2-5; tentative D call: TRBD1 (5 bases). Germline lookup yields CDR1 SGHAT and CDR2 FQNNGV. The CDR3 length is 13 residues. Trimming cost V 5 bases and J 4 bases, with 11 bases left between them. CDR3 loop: CASSRQRGETQYF. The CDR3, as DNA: TGTGCCAGCAGCCGTCAAAGGGGAGAGACCCAGTACTTC. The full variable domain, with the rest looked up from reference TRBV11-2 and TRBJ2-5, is EAGVAQSPRYKIIEKRQSVAFWCNPISGHATLYWYQQILGQGPKLLIQFQNNGVVDDSQLPKDRFSAERLKGVDSTLKIQPAKLEDSAVYLCASSRQRGETQYFGPGTRLLVL.

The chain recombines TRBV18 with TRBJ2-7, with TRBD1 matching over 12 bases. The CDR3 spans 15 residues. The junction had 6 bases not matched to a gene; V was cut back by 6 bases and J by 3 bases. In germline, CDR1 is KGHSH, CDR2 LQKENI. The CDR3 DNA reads TGTGCCAGCTCGGAGGGACAGGGGGCGCGCTACGAGCAGTACTTC. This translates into CASSEGQGARYEQYF.

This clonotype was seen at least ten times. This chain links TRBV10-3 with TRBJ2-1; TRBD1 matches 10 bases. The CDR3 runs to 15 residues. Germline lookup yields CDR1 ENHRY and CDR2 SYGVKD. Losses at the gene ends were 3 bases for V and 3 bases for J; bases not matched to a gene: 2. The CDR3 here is CAISDRDRGYNEQFF. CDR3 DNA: TGTGCCATCAGTGATAGGGACAGGGGCTACAATGAGCAGTTCTTC.

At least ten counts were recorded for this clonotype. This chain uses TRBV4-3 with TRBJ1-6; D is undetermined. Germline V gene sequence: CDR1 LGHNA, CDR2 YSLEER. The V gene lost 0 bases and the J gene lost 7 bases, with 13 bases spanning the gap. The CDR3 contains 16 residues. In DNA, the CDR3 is TGCGCCAGCAGCCAAGATTGGCCGCCACACAATTCACCCCTCCACTTT. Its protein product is CASSQDWPPHNSPLHF.

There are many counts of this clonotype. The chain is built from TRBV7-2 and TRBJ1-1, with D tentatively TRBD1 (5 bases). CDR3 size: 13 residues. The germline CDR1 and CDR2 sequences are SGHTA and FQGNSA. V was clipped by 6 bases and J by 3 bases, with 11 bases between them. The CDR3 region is CASSLDSYTEAFF. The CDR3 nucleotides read TGTGCCAGCAGTCTAGACAGTTACACTGAAGCTTTCTTT.

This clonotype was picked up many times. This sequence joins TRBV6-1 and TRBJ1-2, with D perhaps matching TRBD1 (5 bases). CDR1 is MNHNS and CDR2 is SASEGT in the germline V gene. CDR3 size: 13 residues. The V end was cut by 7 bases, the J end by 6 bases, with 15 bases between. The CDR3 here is CASTTGTPHGYTF. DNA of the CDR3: TGTGCCAGCACCACCGGGACCCCCCATGGCTACACCTTC.

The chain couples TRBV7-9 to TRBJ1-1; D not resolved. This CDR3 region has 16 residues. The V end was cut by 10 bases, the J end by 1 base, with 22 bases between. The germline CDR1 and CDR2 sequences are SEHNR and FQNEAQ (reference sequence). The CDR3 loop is CAIRRVEGLTNTEAFF. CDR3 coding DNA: TGTGCCATCAGACGGGTGGAAGGACTGACGAACACTGAAGCTTTCTTT.

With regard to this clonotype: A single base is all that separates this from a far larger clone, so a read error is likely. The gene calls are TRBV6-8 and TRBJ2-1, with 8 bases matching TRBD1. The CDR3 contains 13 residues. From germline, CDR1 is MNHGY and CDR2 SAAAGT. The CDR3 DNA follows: TGTGCCAGCAGGGAACAGGGGGGAAATGATCAGTTCTTC. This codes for CASREQGGNDQFF.

The CDR3: CASSLQGVGGYTF. The CDR3 DNA reads TGTGCCAGCAGCTTACAGGGGGTCGGCGGCTACACCTTC. The chain combines TRBV5-6 with TRBJ1-2; 8 nucleotides match TRBD1. The CDR3 loop spans 13 amino acids. V lost 2 bases to trimming and J lost 8 bases; unmatched junction nucleotides: 5. Germline loops: CDR1 SGHDT, CDR2 YYEEEE.

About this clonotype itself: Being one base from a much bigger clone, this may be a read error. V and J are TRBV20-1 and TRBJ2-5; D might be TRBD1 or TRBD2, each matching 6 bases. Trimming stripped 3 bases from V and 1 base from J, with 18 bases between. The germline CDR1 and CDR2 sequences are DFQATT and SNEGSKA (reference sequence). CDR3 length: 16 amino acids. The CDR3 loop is CSARKREGGPQETQYF. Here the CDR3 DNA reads TGCAGTGCTAGGAAGCGAGAGGGGGGCCCCCAAGAGACCCAGTACTTC.

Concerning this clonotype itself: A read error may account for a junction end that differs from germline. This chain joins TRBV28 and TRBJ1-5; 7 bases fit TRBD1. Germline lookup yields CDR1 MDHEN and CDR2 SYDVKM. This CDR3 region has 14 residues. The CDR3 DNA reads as TGTGCCAGCAGTTCAGGGGGGGGCAATCAGGCCCAGCATTTT. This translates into CASSSGGGNQAQHF.

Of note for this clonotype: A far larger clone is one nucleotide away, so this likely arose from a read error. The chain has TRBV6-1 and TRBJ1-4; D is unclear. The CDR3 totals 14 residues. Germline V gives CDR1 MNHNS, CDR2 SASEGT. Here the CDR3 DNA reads TGTGCCATCAGTTTCCGTGCAACTAATGAAAAACTGTTTTTT. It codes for CAISFRATNEKLFF.

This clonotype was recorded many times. CDR3: CASTQGFSSGANVLTF. CDR3 sequence (DNA): TGTGCCAGCACTCAGGGGTTTTCCTCTGGGGCCAACGTCCTGACTTTC. The genes are TRBV27 and TRBJ2-6; D possibly corresponds to TRBD1 (6 bases). Trimming took 7 bases from V and 0 from J, leaving 13 bases between them. Per germline, CDR1 MNHEY and CDR2 SMNVEV (reference sequence). The CDR3 consists of 16 residues.

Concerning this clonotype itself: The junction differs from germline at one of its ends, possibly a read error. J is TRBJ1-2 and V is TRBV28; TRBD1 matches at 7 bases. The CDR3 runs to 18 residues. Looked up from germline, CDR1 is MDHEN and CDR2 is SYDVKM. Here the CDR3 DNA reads TGTGCCAGCAGTTTCGACTCCGACAGGGATGGAGCTAACTATGGATACACCTTC. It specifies CASSFDSDRDGANYGYTF.

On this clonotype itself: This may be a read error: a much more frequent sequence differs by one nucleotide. CDR3 DNA: TGTGCCTTGAGTGTTGGACCGTCACAAGAGACCCAGTACTTC. Its translation: CALSVGPSQETQYF. The V and J genes are TRBV30 and TRBJ2-5; no clear D gene. The CDR3 runs to 14 residues. From germline, CDR1 is GTSNPN and CDR2 SVGIG (reference sequence).

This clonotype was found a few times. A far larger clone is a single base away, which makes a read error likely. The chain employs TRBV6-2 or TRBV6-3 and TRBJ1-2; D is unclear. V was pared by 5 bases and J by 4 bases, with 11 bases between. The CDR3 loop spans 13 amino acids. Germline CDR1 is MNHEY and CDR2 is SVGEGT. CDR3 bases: TGTGCCAGCAGTGAATCGATAATCTATGGCTACACCTTC. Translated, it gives CASSESIIYGYTF.

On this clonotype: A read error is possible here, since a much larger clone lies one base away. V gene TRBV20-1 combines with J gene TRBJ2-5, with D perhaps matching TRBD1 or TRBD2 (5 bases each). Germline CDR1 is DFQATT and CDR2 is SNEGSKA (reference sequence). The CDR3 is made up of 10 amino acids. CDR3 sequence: CSAIGETRYF. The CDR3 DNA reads TGCAGTGCGATAGGGGAGACCCGGTACTTC.

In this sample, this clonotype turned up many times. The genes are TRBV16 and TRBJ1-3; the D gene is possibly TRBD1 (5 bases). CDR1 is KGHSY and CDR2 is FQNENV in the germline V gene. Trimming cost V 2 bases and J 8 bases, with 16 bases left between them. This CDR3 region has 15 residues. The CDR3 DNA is TGTGCCAGCAGCCAAGGAGGAAGGGGATGGGACACCATATATTTT. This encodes CASSQGGRGWDTIYF.

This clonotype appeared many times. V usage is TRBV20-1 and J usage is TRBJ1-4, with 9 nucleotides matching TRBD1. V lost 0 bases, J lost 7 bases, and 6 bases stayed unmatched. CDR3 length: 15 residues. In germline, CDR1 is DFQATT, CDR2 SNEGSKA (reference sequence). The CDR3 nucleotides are TGCAGTGCTAGAGAGGAGGACAGGGGAAGTGAAAAACTGTTTTTT. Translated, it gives CSAREEDRGSEKLFF.

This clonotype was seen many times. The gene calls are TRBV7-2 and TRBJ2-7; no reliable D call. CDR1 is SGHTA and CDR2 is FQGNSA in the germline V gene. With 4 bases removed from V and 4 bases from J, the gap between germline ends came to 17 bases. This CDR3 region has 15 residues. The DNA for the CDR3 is TGTGCCAGCAGCTCTTCTCCAGTTCTGGCTTACGAGCAGTACTTC. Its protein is CASSSSPVLAYEQYF.

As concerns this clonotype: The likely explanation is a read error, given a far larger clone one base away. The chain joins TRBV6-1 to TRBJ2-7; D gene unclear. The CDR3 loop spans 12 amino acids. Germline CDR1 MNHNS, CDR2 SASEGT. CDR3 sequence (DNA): TGTGCCAGCAGTTGGGCCGTATACGAGAAGTACTTC. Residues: CASSWAVYEKYF.

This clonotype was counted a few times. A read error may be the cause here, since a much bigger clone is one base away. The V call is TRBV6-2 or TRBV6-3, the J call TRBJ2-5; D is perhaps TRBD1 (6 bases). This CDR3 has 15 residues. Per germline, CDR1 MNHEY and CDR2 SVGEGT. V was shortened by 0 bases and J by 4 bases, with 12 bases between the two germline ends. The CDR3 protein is CASSYSSRGLETQYF. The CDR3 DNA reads TGTGCCAGCAGTTACTCGAGCAGGGGCCTAGAGACCCAGTACTTC.

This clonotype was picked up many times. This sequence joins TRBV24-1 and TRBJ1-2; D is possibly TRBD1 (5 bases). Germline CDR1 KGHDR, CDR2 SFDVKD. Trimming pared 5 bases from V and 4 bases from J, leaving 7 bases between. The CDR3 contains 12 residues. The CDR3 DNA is TGTGCCACCAGTGCCCAGGGCTATGGCTACACCTTC. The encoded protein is CATSAQGYGYTF.

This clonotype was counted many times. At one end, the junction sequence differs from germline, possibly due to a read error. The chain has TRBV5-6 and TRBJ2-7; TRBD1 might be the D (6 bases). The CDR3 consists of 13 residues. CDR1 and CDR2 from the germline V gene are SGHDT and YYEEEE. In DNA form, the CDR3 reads TGTGCCAGCAGCTTGCGACTTCCAGGGGTGCGTGACTTC. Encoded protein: CASSLRLPGVRDF.

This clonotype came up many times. CDR3 sequence reads: CAWRLAGAGMQYF. CDR3 in DNA: TGTGCCTGGCGACTAGCGGGGGCGGGGATGCAGTACTTC. This rearrangement joins TRBV30 to TRBJ2-7; 12 nucleotides align to TRBD2. Germline V gene lookup returns CDR1 GTSNPN and CDR2 SVGIG (reference sequence). The CDR3 sequence is 13 residues long. The V gene end was trimmed by 5 bases and the J gene end by 9 bases; junction bases not matched to a gene: 8.

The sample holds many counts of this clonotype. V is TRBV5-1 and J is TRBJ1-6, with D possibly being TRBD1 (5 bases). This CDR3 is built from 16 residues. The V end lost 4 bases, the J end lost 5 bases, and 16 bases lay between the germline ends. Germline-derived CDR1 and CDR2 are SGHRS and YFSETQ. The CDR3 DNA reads TGCGCCAGCAGCCCGGACATCAGTAGGAATAATTCACCCCTCCACTTT. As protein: CASSPDISRNNSPLHF.

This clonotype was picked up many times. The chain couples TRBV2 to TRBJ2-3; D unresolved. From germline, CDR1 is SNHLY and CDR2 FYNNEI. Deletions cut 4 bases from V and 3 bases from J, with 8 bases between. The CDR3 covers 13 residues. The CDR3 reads CASSGDLTDTQYF. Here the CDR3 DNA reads TGTGCCAGCAGTGGCGACCTGACAGATACGCAGTATTTT.

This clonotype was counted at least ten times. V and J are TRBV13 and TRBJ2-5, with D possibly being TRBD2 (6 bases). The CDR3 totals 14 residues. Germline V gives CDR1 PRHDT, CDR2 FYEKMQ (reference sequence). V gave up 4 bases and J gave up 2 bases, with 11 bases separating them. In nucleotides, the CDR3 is TGTGCCAGCAGCTACCTCGCGGGACAAGAGACCCAGTACTTC. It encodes CASSYLAGQETQYF. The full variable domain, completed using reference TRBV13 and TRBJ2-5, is AAGVIQSPRHLIKEKRETATLKCYPIPRHDTVYWYQQGPGQDPQFLISFYEKMQSDKGSIPDRFSAQQFSDYHSELNMSSLELGDSALYFCASSYLAGQETQYFGPGTRLLVL.